This TCR beta chain stems from a study of T cell repertoires in cytomegalovirus infection. Study as a whole: Evidence of both CMV infection and a matching HLA type came from public TCR beta signatures.

MiXCR, run by TCRdb on the reads, gives a single entry per CDR3 protein. The table includes 350,000 to 450,000 distinct CDR3 sequences, about a sixth detected once. Deletions cut 5 bases from V and 10 bases from J, with 14 bases between. The CDR3 consists of 12 residues. Germline values: CDR1 MNHNS, CDR2 SASEGT. Only a few counts were recorded for this clonotype. Its antigen is currently unknown. General study findings and limits: Summed frequency of public TCR beta families distinguished CMV carriers with the relevant HLA. The study found HLA-C-restricted CMV-specific TCR beta clonotypes dominating the ex vivo response.

The sequencing input was PBMCs. This sequence joins TRBV6-1 and TRBJ1-2, with a weak D call TRBD1 (6 bases). This TCR came from a human donor in good health (CMV status not recorded). Some clones in this sample may be carry-over from other donors' samples. CDR3 sequence (DNA): TGTGCCAGCAGTTTAAACAGGGTTTTCTACACCTTC. This encodes CASSLNRVFYTF.